These 18 T cell receptor beta chains came from one sample sequenced in a study of siplizumab effects on memory and regulatory T cells (dated by TCRdb to about 2019). Preparation of the library involved the immunoSEQ multiplex PCR assay. Drawn from immuneACCESS, this table holds only the in-frame rearrangements with V and J called that TCRdb kept. Clones are partly lost; checked studies trace under half to an unresolved V gene and leave the rest unexplained. This sample is represented by some 100,000 clones; about 96% of them were singletons. The top ten hold around 0.03% of the sample. The specimen sequenced was naive CD4+ T cells sorted from blood. The sample's cell subset or site label is to be understood as: unstimulated naive T cells. These receptors were taken from a human donor in good health.

This chain links TRBV7-8 with TRBJ1-3; 9 bases line up with TRBD1. J was trimmed by 2 bases and V by 0 bases; bases with no gene match: 2. The CDR3 runs 16 residues. The germline V gene encodes CDR1 SGHVS and CDR2 FQNEAQ. In DNA form, the CDR3 reads TGTGCCAGCAGCTTAGCGGGACAGGGAGCTGGAAACACCATATATTTT. Translation: CASSLAGQGAGNTIYF.

V gene TRBV15 combines with J gene TRBJ2-2, with D possibly being TRBD1 (5 bases). The CDR3 consists of 15 residues. The ends were cut back, 4 bases at V and 7 bases at J, with 16 bases in the middle. Germline values: CDR1 LNHNV, CDR2 YYDKDF (reference sequence). The CDR3 sequence is CATSMSRVMGGELFF. Written as DNA, the CDR3 is TGTGCCACCAGCATGAGCAGGGTGATGGGCGGGGAGCTGTTTTTT.

The CDR3 bases are TGTGCCAGCAGCTTAGCGGCAGGGCCAGATAAGTTCCAAGAGACCCAGTACTTC. Protein sequence: CASSLAAGPDKFQETQYF. The V and J genes are TRBV7-7 and TRBJ2-5; D possibly corresponds to TRBD1 (5 bases). Trimming shortened V by 0 bases and J by 1 base, and 18 bases separated the two germline ends. Germline CDR1 SSHAT, CDR2 FNYEAQ (reference sequence). The CDR3 contains 18 residues.

The CDR3 loop is CASSLADSNQPQHF. DNA of the CDR3: TGTGCCAGCAGCTTAGCTGACAGCAATCAGCCCCAGCATTTT. The V call is TRBV7-8, the J call TRBJ1-5; D is undetermined. V lost 0 bases and J lost 1, with 4 bases in between. The CDR3 totals 14 residues. Germline assignment: CDR1 SGHVS and CDR2 FQNEAQ. Drawing the rest from reference TRBV7-8 and TRBJ1-5, the complete variable domain is GAGVSQSPRYKVAKRGQDVALRCDPISGHVSLFWYQQALGQGPEFLTYFQNEAQLDKSGLPSDRFFAERPEGSVSTLKIQRTQQEDSAVYLCASSLADSNQPQHFGDGTRLSIL.

The chain carries TRBV28 and TRBJ1-5; D may be TRBD1 (5 bases). The CDR3 length is 14 residues. CDR1 is MDHEN, CDR2 SYDVKM, per germline. V was shortened by 4 bases and J by 11 bases, with 18 bases between the two germline ends. This CDR3 is CASSSGTEALAQHF. DNA for the CDR3: TGTGCCAGCAGTTCCGGGACGGAGGCACTGGCCCAGCATTTT.

This clone was observed once. The chain recombines TRBV29-1 with TRBJ2-7; 8 bases are shared with TRBD1. V was pared by 7 bases and J by 2 bases, with 10 bases of the junction left unmatched. The CDR3 sequence is 14 residues long. Germline V gives CDR1 SQVTM, CDR2 ANQGSEA. The DNA of the CDR3 is TGCAGCGCCCGGAAAGGACAGGGAACCTACGAGCAGTACTTC. This translates into CSARKGQGTYEQYF.

The chain's CDR3 is CASSRSQGAGANVLTF. The CDR3 DNA is TGTGCCAGTAGTCGCTCTCAGGGGGCCGGGGCCAACGTCCTGACTTTC. The chain uses TRBV19 and TRBJ2-6, with 8 positions matching TRBD1. Looked up from germline, CDR1 is LNHDA and CDR2 is SQIVND (reference sequence). V lost 5 bases, J lost 4 bases, and 7 bases stayed unmatched. This CDR3 has 16 amino acids.

The rearrangement uses TRBV28 and TRBJ2-3; 9 bases match TRBD2. CDR1 MDHEN and CDR2 SYDVKM come from the germline V gene. V lost 8 bases to trimming and J lost 0 bases; unmatched junction nucleotides: 12. The CDR3 runs to 17 residues. CDR3 region: CASLGAAGGPSTDTQYF. DNA of the CDR3: TGTGCCAGCCTTGGTGCAGCGGGGGGACCTAGCACAGATACGCAGTATTTT. Together with reference TRBV28 and TRBJ2-3, the CDR3 gives the full variable domain: DVKVTQSSRYLVKRTGEKVFLECVQDMDHENMFWYRQDPGLGLRLIYFSYDVKMKEKGDIPEGYSVSREKKERFSLILESASTNQTSMYLCASLGAAGGPSTDTQYFGPGTRLTVL.

The CDR3 reads CASSLGSGGYEQYF. The CDR3 coding sequence is TGTGCCAGCAGCCTGGGGAGCGGGGGGTACGAGCAGTACTTC. The rearrangement links TRBV7-7 to TRBJ2-7, with 9 positions matching TRBD2. Germline lookup yields CDR1 SSHAT and CDR2 FNYEAQ (reference sequence). The CDR3 totals 14 residues. The V gene end was trimmed by 5 bases and the J gene end by 4 bases; junction bases not matched to a gene: 6.

The V gene is TRBV10-3, the J gene TRBJ1-6, with TRBD1 matching 9 bases. V trimming: 6 bases; J trimming: 7 bases; junction bases outside the gene matches: 4. Germline CDR1 ENHRY, CDR2 SYGVKD. The CDR3 runs 14 residues. The CDR3 spells CAISLGQGNSPLHF. As DNA, the CDR3 is TGTGCCATCAGCCTAGGACAGGGGAATTCACCCCTCCACTTT.

The rearrangement links TRBV6-5 to TRBJ2-2, with D unclear. Trimming left V 6 bases short and J 4 bases short, with 9 bases between. Germline loops: CDR1 MNHEY, CDR2 SVGAGI. CDR3 size: 13 residues. The chain's CDR3 is CASRGSGTGELFF. The CDR3 bases are TGTGCCAGCAGGGGATCGGGCACCGGGGAGCTGTTTTTT.

This chain links TRBV30 with TRBJ2-1, with 7 bases aligning to TRBD1. The ends lost 3 bases at V and 6 bases at J; junction bases unmatched: 5. Looked up from germline, CDR1 is GTSNPN and CDR2 is SVGIG (reference sequence). The CDR3 consists of 13 residues. The CDR3 DNA is TGTGCCTGGAGGGCCCCAGGGGGCAATGAGCAGTTCTTC. This codes for CAWRAPGGNEQFF.

The chain employs TRBV6-6 and TRBJ1-1; 7 bases agree with TRBD1. V shed 6 bases and J 4 bases; nucleotides not matched to a gene: 8. CDR1 and CDR2 from the germline V gene are MNHNY and SVGAGI (reference sequence). This CDR3 has 14 amino acids. The CDR3: CASRIRQGATEAFF. In nucleotides, the CDR3 is TGTGCCAGCAGGATCCGACAGGGAGCCACTGAAGCTTTCTTT.

The chain links TRBV10-3 to TRBJ2-7; D is unclear. The CDR3 is made up of 12 amino acids. Deletions cut 5 bases from V and 3 bases from J, with 8 bases between. The germline CDR1 and CDR2 sequences are ENHRY and SYGVKD. This chain's CDR3 is CAISSKSYEQYF. The CDR3 region has the DNA TGTGCCATCAGTTCAAAAAGCTACGAGCAGTACTTC.

The chain has TRBV5-1 and TRBJ1-6; the match to TRBD1 covers 12 bases. Looked up from germline, CDR1 is SGHRS and CDR2 is YFSETQ. Trimming removed 7 bases from V and 8 bases from J; junction bases left unmatched: 10. The CDR3 is 16 amino acids. The CDR3 here is CASDFQRDRGHSPLHF. CDR3 bases: TGCGCCAGCGACTTTCAGAGGGACAGGGGGCATTCACCCCTCCACTTT.

This clone was seen a single time. The CDR3 sequence is CASSFLGQGLSTDTQYF. The DNA of the CDR3 is TGTGCCAGCAGCTTTTTAGGACAGGGCCTTAGCACAGATACGCAGTATTTT. The rearrangement uses TRBV7-2 and TRBJ2-3; TRBD1 matches 8 bases. CDR1 is SGHTA, CDR2 FQGNSA, per germline. V dropped 3 bases and J dropped 0; count of bases not matched to a gene: 8. CDR3 length equals 17 residues.

The rearrangement joins TRBV9 to TRBJ2-1, with TRBD2 matching 10 bases. Losses at the gene ends were 5 bases for V and 5 bases for J; bases not matched to a gene: 4. This CDR3 comprises 14 residues. Germline CDR1 reads SGDLS; CDR2 reads YYNGEE. CDR3 bases: TGTGCCAGCAGTCTTAGCGGGGGGAACAATGAGCAGTTCTTC. Residues: CASSLSGGNNEQFF.

This clone was counted once. The rearrangement joins TRBV19 to TRBJ2-1; possible D gene TRBD2, 5 bases. This CDR3 is built from 18 residues. The V gene's germline CDR1 is LNHDA and CDR2 SQIVND (reference sequence). Trimming shortened V by 5 bases and J by 5 bases, and 25 bases separated the two germline ends. CDR3 region: CASSSPLDPTTPNNEQFF. CDR3 bases: TGTGCCAGTAGTTCCCCCCTAGATCCGACTACCCCGAACAATGAGCAGTTCTTC. Full variable domain (rest looked up from reference TRBV19 and TRBJ2-1): DGGITQSPKYLFRKEGQNVTLSCEQNLNHDAMYWYRQDPGQGLRLIYYSQIVNDFQKGDIAEGYSVSREKKESFPLTVTSAQKNPTAFYLCASSSPLDPTTPNNEQFFGPGTRLTVL.